Included here is one TCR beta chain sequence, with context. Its antigen remains unidentified. This sample was included in a study of OX40 agonist ivuxolimab in advanced cancers. Study at large: An agonistic anti-OX40 (CD134) antibody, ivuxolimab, was used to treat the patients. Broader study findings: Some nonresponders likewise displayed low normalized T-cell clonal expansion.

Measured with immunoSEQ multiplex PCR; TCRdb has only the in-frame clones, and not every one. Among tens of thousands of clones, roughly 86% were seen once, and the ten largest hold more than 2.5%. Germline CDR1 and CDR2: MNHEY and SMNVEV (reference sequence). V lost 6 bases to trimming and J lost 2 bases; unmatched junction nucleotides: 8. The CDR3 length is 15 residues. The sample here was CD4+ or CD8+ T cells sorted from blood, taken in a trial of the OX40 agonist ivuxolimab. This chain uses TRBV27 with TRBJ1-1, with TRBD1 identical over 8 bases. This clonotype originated in an adult with an advanced solid tumor such as melanoma, head and neck, liver or kidney cancer. The CDR3 bases are TGTGCCAGCAGAGAGCCAGGGGGCCGAAACACTGAAGCTTTCTTT. This encodes CASREPGGRNTEAFF.